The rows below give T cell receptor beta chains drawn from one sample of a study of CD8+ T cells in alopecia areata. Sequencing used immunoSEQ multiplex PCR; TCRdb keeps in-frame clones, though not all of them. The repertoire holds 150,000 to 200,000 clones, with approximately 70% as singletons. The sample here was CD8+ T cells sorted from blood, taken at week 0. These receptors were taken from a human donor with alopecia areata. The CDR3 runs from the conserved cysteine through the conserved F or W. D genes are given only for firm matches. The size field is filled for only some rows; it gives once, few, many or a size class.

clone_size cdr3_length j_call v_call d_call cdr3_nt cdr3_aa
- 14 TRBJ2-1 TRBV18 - TGTGCCAGCTCACCACCTCGGGGGGCCAATGAGCAGTTCTTC CASSPPRGANEQFF
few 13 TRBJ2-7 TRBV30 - TGTGCCTGGAGTGAGGACAGAGCCTACGAGCAGTACTTC CAWSEDRAYEQYF
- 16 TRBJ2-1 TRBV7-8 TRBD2 TGTGCCAGCAGCTCCGAGGGACTATCCCGTTACAATGAGCAGTTCTTC CASSSEGLSRYNEQFF
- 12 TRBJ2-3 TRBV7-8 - TGTGCCAGCAGCTCCTTCACAGATACGCAGTATTTT CASSSFTDTQYF
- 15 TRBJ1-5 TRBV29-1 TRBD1 TGCAGCGCGTTCACCCAGGACAGGGGCCATCAGCCCCAGCATTTT CSAFTQDRGHQPQHF
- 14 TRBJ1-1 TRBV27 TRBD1 TGTGCCAGCAGTGCGACAGGGGGCAACACTGAAGCTTTCTTT CASSATGGNTEAFF
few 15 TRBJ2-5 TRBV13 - TGTGCCAGCAGCTGGGGCAAGACGGTTCAAGAGACCCAGTACTTC CASSWGKTVQETQYF
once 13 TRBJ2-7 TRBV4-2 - TGTGCCAGCAGCGACAGGCCATCCTACGAGCAGTACTTC CASSDRPSYEQYF
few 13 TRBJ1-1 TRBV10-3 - TGTGCCATCAGTGAGTCGAAGCAAACTGAAGCTTTCTTT CAISESKQTEAFF
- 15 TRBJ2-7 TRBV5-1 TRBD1 TGCGCCAGCAGCACAGAGACAGGGGTCCCCTACGAGCAGTACTTC CASSTETGVPYEQYF
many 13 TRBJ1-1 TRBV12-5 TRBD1 TGTGCTAGTGGTCCCCGGACAGGGCCAGAAGCTTTCTTT CASGPRTGPEAFF
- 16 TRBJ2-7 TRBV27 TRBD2 TGTGCCAGCAGTCCCCGCCCATCTAGCGGGGGCTACGAGCAGTACTTC CASSPRPSSGGYEQYF
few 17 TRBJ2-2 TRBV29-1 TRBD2 TGCAGCGTTGACGGGACTAGCGGGGGGGTGAACACCGGGGAGCTGTTTTTT CSVDGTSGGVNTGELFF
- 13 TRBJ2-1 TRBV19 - TGTGCCAGTAGAGGAGGGGGGGCCAGTGAGCAGTTCTTC CASRGGGASEQFF